This T cell receptor (beta chain) was obtained from a study of CD8 T cell repertoires and HIV-1 epitope variants. About the research overall: Separate wells received one of Twenty-five Gag or Nef variant peptides. Separate from the cultures, 1M uncultured T cells served as baseline. Points from the study as a whole: No clonotypes responded to the TAALDMSHF plasma variant; a few recognized KF9, one HW9.

A note on this clone: Its antigen remains unidentified.

Sequenced by immunoSEQ multiplex PCR; TCRdb stores in-frame clones only, minus some. This sample carries about 90,000 clones, roughly 77% of them seen once, and the ten largest clones take under 30%. Material for sequencing was uncultured baseline CD8+ T cells from peripheral blood mononuclear cells (PBMCs). This receptor was obtained from a male donor with HIV.

The CDR3 is CASSLLQGGGEQYF. CDR3 nucleotide sequence: TGTGCCAGCAGTTTATTACAGGGGGGCGGAGAGCAGTACTTC. The genes are TRBV28 and TRBJ2-7, with 8 bases aligning to TRBD1. In germline, CDR1 is MDHEN, CDR2 SYDVKM. This CDR3 is built from 14 residues. J was trimmed by 7 bases and V by 1 base; bases with no gene match: 6. The full variable domain, with the rest looked up from reference TRBV28 and TRBJ2-7, is DVKVTQSSRYLVKRTGEKVFLECVQDMDHENMFWYRQDPGLGLRLIYFSYDVKMKEKGDIPEGYSVSREKKERFSLILESASTNQTSMYLCASSLLQGGGEQYFGPGTRLTVT.